Each of the 13 T cell receptor beta chains below was sequenced from the same sample in a study of monozygotic twins with inflammatory bowel disease. TCRdb re-analyzed the 5' RACE reads; it lists each CDR3 protein once, without DNA. The record lists fewer than 550,000 distinct CDR3 sequences, of which the ten most abundant hold 2% to 3%. The sample comprised blood. These receptors were obtained from a human donor with ulcerative colitis or Crohn's disease, or a healthy co-twin of an affected twin (not recorded which).

The CDR3 protein is CAHSGASSYNSPLHF. The gene calls are TRBV30 and TRBJ1-6; TCRdb designates TRBD1, a call that cannot be tested without DNA. The CDR3 contains 15 residues. Germline CDR1 reads GTSNPN; CDR2 reads SVGIG (reference sequence).

The chain recombines TRBV7-9 with TRBJ2-3; TCRdb indicates TRBD1, and absent DNA this call remains unverified. Germline CDR1 SEHNR, CDR2 FQNEAQ (reference sequence). The CDR3 spans 14 residues. CDR3 in amino acids: CASSVRDSADTQYF.

The chain has TRBV2 and TRBJ1-1; TCRdb's D call, TRBD1, is unchecked because there is no DNA. The CDR3 is 14 amino acids. Germline V lookup: CDR1 SNHLY, CDR2 FYNNEI. The chain's CDR3 is CASSRRPNPTEAFF.

The V call is TRBV4-3, the J call TRBJ2-7; TCRdb indicates TRBD1, and absent DNA this call remains unverified. Germline V gives CDR1 LGHNA, CDR2 YSLEER. This CDR3 region has 13 residues. The CDR3 loop is CASSQDPRTEQYF.

The CDR3 sequence: CASSQGVGVENQPQHF. The chain uses TRBV12-3 or TRBV12-4 and TRBJ1-5; with no DNA, the TCRdb D assignment of TRBD1 cannot be verified. The CDR3 length is 16 residues.

The chain carries TRBV20-1 and TRBJ2-1. CDR3 length: 12 residues. Germline loops: CDR1 DFQATT, CDR2 SNEGSKA (reference sequence). CDR3 sequence: CSATDSYNEQFF.

The rearrangement links TRBV5-1 to TRBJ2-6. Per the germline V gene, CDR1 is SGHRS and CDR2 is YFSETQ. CDR3 size: 15 residues. This CDR3 is CASSSGFSGANVLTF.

The chain has TRBV6-5 and TRBJ2-7. The CDR3 has 14 amino acids. Germline-derived CDR1 and CDR2 are MNHEY and SVGAGI. The CDR3: CASSYSAAFYEQYF.

The CDR3 is CSARDGLRDTQYF. J is TRBJ2-3 and V is TRBV20-1; TCRdb's D call of TRBD2 is untestable without DNA. The CDR3 runs to 13 residues. The germline CDR1 and CDR2 sequences are DFQATT and SNEGSKA (reference sequence).

V and J are TRBV12-3 or TRBV12-4 and TRBJ2-3. The CDR3 covers 11 residues. This CDR3 is CASSYRATQYF.

The genes are TRBV6-5 and TRBJ2-2; the TCRdb call, TRBD2, lacks DNA for checking. Germline CDR1 is MNHEY and CDR2 is SVGAGI. The CDR3 contains 17 residues. The CDR3 spells CASSDSGLVYGTGELFF.

The chain couples TRBV10-3 to TRBJ1-1; the D call from TCRdb, TRBD1, cannot be confirmed without DNA. Germline lookup yields CDR1 ENHRY and CDR2 SYGVKD. There are 14 residues in the CDR3. This CDR3 is CAISPHTGGTEAFF.

The V and J genes are TRBV29-1 and TRBJ2-1; absent DNA, TCRdb's TRBD1 call cannot be checked. This CDR3 contains 12 residues. CDR1 and CDR2 from the germline V gene are SQVTM and ANQGSEA. CDR3 region: CSGQRGYNEQFF.